This TCR beta chain came from a study of blood T cell repertoires in COVID-19. This CDR3 has 16 residues. The V segment lost 4 bases and the J segment 8 bases; nucleotides outside the gene matches: 12. Per the germline V gene, CDR1 is SGHRS and CDR2 is YFSETQ. Repertoires were generated with immunoSEQ multiplex PCR, while TCRdb's copy carries only in-frame clones and drops some. Here the sample spans 100,000 to 150,000 clones, 84% being singletons. V and J are TRBV5-1 and TRBJ1-4, with TRBD1 matching 9 bases. This sequence was found in a woman older than 75 with acute or convalescent COVID-19. Sequenced material: peripheral blood. The CDR3 sequence: CASSPGTGLRGEKLFF. The DNA of the CDR3 is TGCGCCAGCAGCCCAGGGACAGGGTTAAGGGGGGAAAAACTGTTTTTT.